These 30 T cell receptor beta chains share one sample of origin, sequenced in a study of cytomegalovirus exposure and HLA in healthy donors. Researchers ran the PCR with 60 Vbeta and 13 Jbeta primers. The protocol was immunoSEQ multiplex PCR, while the TCRdb copy is restricted to in-frame clones and leaves out a portion. The sample records some 110,000 clones, about 74% being singletons. Source material: PBMCs. The receptors derive from a man aged 25 to 45 in good health and CMV-seropositive.

This clone has more than one count but fewer than ten. In nucleotides, the CDR3 is TGTGCCAGCAGCCCGCAGAGCGGGACCTACGAGCAGTACTTC. The encoded protein is CASSPQSGTYEQYF. This chain joins TRBV5-5 and TRBJ2-7, with 7 bases identical to TRBD2. The CDR3 extends over 14 amino acids. In germline, CDR1 is SGHKS, CDR2 YYEKEE (reference sequence). The V and J ends lost 4 bases and 2 bases, in that order; junction bases with no gene match: 6.

Regarding this clone: The junction departs from the called germline gene at one end, perhaps through a read error. The genes are TRBV25-1 and TRBJ1-4; TRBD1 aligns across 7 bases. Germline CDR1 and CDR2: MGHDK and SYGVNS. The CDR3 is 15 residues long. DNA of the CDR3: TGTGCCAGCAGTGGGTCCGGGACAGCTAATGAAAACCTGTTTTTT. Translating it yields CASSGSGTANENLFF. Filled out from reference TRBV25-1 and TRBJ1-4, the complete variable domain reads EADIYQTPRYLVIGTGKKITLECSQTMGHDKMYWYQQDPGMELHLIHYSYGVNSTEKGDLSSESTVSRIRTEHFPLTLESARPSHTSQYLCASSGSGTANENLFFGSGTQLSVL.

The chain combines TRBV28 with TRBJ1-3; D gene unclear. Per the germline V gene, CDR1 is MDHEN and CDR2 is SYDVKM. V lost 7 bases and J lost 4, with 17 bases in between. This CDR3 is built from 15 residues. DNA for the CDR3: TGTGCCAGCACCGCTCCTCTTTGGAGGGGAAACACCATATATTTT. Its protein product is CASTAPLWRGNTIYF.

This clone came up once. V is TRBV19 and J is TRBJ2-1; 7 nucleotides line up with TRBD1. The junction had 7 bases not matched to a gene; V was cut back by 3 bases and J by 2 bases. Germline V gene sequence: CDR1 LNHDA, CDR2 SQIVND (reference sequence). The CDR3 has 16 amino acids. This chain's CDR3 is CASSMTATGPYNEQFF. The CDR3 DNA reads TGTGCCAGTAGTATGACGGCGACAGGGCCCTACAATGAGCAGTTCTTC.

This rearrangement joins TRBV30 to TRBJ2-1; D remains ambiguous. CDR3 size: 11 residues. Trimming pared 5 bases from V and 7 bases from J, leaving 9 bases between. The germline gives CDR1 GTSNPN, CDR2 SVGIG (reference sequence). CDR3 loop: CAWGPANEQFF. The CDR3 coding sequence is TGTGCCTGGGGCCCCGCAAATGAGCAGTTCTTC. Full variable domain (missing parts from reference TRBV30 and TRBJ2-1): SQTIHQWPATLVQPVGSPLSLECTVEGTSNPNLYWYRQAAGRGLQLLFYSVGIGQISSEVPQNLSASRPQDRQFILSSKKLLLSDSGFYLCAWGPANEQFFGPGTRLTVL.

This clone came up a few times. The chain has TRBV7-6 and TRBJ1-4, with D possibly TRBD1 on 5 matching bases. There are 15 residues in the CDR3. Germline CDR1 reads SGHVS; CDR2 reads FNYEAQ. V was cut by 5 bases and J by 4 bases, with 14 bases left in between. CDR3 DNA sequence: TGTGCCAGCAGCAAAGACCCAGGGATTAATGAAAAACTGTTTTTT. Protein sequence: CASSKDPGINEKLFF. Variable domain in full (rest from reference TRBV7-6 and TRBJ1-4): GAGVSQSPRYKVTKRGQDVALRCDPISGHVSLYWYRQALGQGPEFLTYFNYEAQQDKSGLPNDRFSAERPEGSISTLTIQRTEQRDSAMYRCASSKDPGINEKLFFGSGTQLSVL.

This clone was detected only a few times. The rearrangement joins TRBV2 to TRBJ1-1; unclear D gene. V dropped 3 bases and J dropped 3 bases, with 11 bases sitting between them. In germline, CDR1 is SNHLY, CDR2 FYNNEI. CDR3 size: 14 residues. CDR3 DNA: TGTGCCAGCAGTGAGAGGAAGACCGACACTGAAGCTTTCTTT. This encodes CASSERKTDTEAFF.

This clone was detected a few times. The chain carries TRBV2 and TRBJ2-2, with TRBD1 matching 7 bases. CDR1 and CDR2 from the germline V gene are SNHLY and FYNNEI. Trimming at V came to 2 bases and at J to 2 bases, leaving 8 bases not matched to a gene. The CDR3 length is 17 residues. The CDR3: CASSEIGGQFNTGELFF. The CDR3, as DNA: TGTGCCAGCAGTGAAATAGGGGGACAGTTCAACACCGGGGAGCTGTTTTTT. Using reference TRBV2 and TRBJ2-2 for the parts outside the CDR3, the full variable domain is EPEVTQTPSHQVTQMGQEVILRCVPISNHLYFYWYRQILGQKVEFLVSFYNNEISEKSEIFDDQFSVERPDGSNFTLKIRSTKLEDSAMYFCASSEIGGQFNTGELFFGEGSRLTVL.

This clone was detected once. J is TRBJ2-1 and V is TRBV6-6; 7 bases align to TRBD1. The CDR3 extends over 15 amino acids. Trimming cost V 6 bases and J 7 bases; bases outside gene matches: 12. The germline V gene encodes CDR1 MNHNY and CDR2 SVGAGI (reference sequence). The CDR3 loop is CASSHPGEGANEQFF. The CDR3 DNA reads TGTGCCAGCAGCCACCCCGGTGAGGGGGCGAATGAGCAGTTCTTC.

This clone was found a few times. This chain links TRBV7-6 with TRBJ2-2; 8 bases line up with TRBD1. Germline V gene lookup returns CDR1 SGHVS and CDR2 FNYEAQ. This CDR3 is 17 amino acids long. V shed 5 bases and J 4 bases; nucleotides not matched to a gene: 12. This CDR3 is CASSHHGQGSATGELFF. CDR3 DNA sequence: TGTGCCAGCAGCCACCACGGACAGGGTTCGGCCACCGGGGAGCTGTTTTTT.

J is TRBJ2-7 and V is TRBV4-2; TRBD2 might be the D (6 bases). CDR3 length: 16 residues. V was pared by 0 bases and J by 0 bases, with 12 bases between. The germline CDR1 and CDR2 sequences are LGHNA and YNFKEQ. Written as DNA, the CDR3 is TGTGCCAGCAGCCAAGATCCGGAGGGGTCCTCCTACGAGCAGTACTTC. Translation gives CASSQDPEGSSYEQYF.

The V call is TRBV2, the J call TRBJ1-4; perhaps TRBD1 as D (5 bases). Germline V CDR1 and CDR2: SNHLY, FYNNEI. The CDR3 contains 14 residues. The germline V and J ends were trimmed by 4 bases and 3 bases, with 9 bases remaining between them. The CDR3 DNA sequence: TGTGCCAGCAGTGGCCGGGGGGCTAATGAAAAACTGTTTTTT. It yields the protein CASSGRGANEKLFF.

This clone showed up just a few times. The V call is TRBV29-1, the J call TRBJ2-3, with D possibly TRBD2 on 5 matching bases. CDR1 is SQVTM, CDR2 ANQGSEA, per germline. V lost 1 base, J lost 1 base, and 15 bases lay in between. CDR3 length: 16 residues. CDR3 sequence (DNA): TGCAGCGTTGAAGGGGCGGGCTCCGTCGGCACAGATACGCAGTATTTT. Amino acid sequence: CSVEGAGSVGTDTQYF.

This rearrangement joins TRBV5-1 to TRBJ1-2; TRBD1 matches 11 bases. Germline V CDR1 and CDR2: SGHRS, YFSETQ. The length of the CDR3 is 14 residues. V gave up 4 bases and J gave up 7 bases; unmatched junction bases: 6. In DNA form, the CDR3 reads TGCGCCAGCAGCGATTCCGGGACAGGGGGTGGCTACACCTTC. It is translated as CASSDSGTGGGYTF.

This clone was recorded once. The chain recombines TRBV10-3 with TRBJ1-2, with D unclear. This CDR3 is 14 amino acids long. The germline CDR1 and CDR2 sequences are ENHRY and SYGVKD. Trimming stripped 0 bases from V and 0 bases from J, with 5 bases between. The CDR3 region has the DNA TGTGCCATCAGTGAGTCTCCAGCTAACTATGGCTACACCTTC. Its protein is CAISESPANYGYTF.

The V gene is TRBV30, the J gene TRBJ1-2; 10 nucleotides agree with TRBD1. With 2 bases clipped from V and 5 bases from J, the junction kept 5 bases outside the gene matches. The CDR3 is 14 residues long. Germline V gene lookup returns CDR1 GTSNPN and CDR2 SVGIG (reference sequence). The CDR3 DNA reads as TGTGCCTGGAGTCCAGACAGGGGGCTTTATGGCTACACCTTC. Encoded protein: CAWSPDRGLYGYTF.

The gene calls are TRBV9 and TRBJ2-7, with TRBD2 identical over 9 bases. CDR1 is SGDLS and CDR2 is YYNGEE in the germline V gene. With V trimmed by 0 bases and J by 4 bases, 5 bases remained unmatched. The CDR3 consists of 15 residues. In nucleotides, the CDR3 is TGTGCCAGCAGCGTAGGGCCTAGCGGGGAATACGAGCAGTACTTC. Translation gives CASSVGPSGEYEQYF.

The CDR3 nucleotides are TGTGCCAGCAGCCAAGTTCCTAGCGGGGGAGACACCGGGGAGCTGTTTTTT. Encoded protein: CASSQVPSGGDTGELFF. The chain recombines TRBV5-4 with TRBJ2-2; 10 nucleotides agree with TRBD2. The junction had 9 bases not matched to a gene; V was cut back by 4 bases and J by 3 bases. This CDR3 is built from 17 residues. Germline V gene data show CDR1 as SGHNT and CDR2 as YYREEE (reference sequence).

The V and J genes are TRBV5-6 and TRBJ2-5, with a possible D match to TRBD2 (7 bases). Trimming left V 3 bases short and J 3 bases short, with 15 bases between. In germline, CDR1 is SGHDT, CDR2 YYEEEE. The CDR3 has 15 amino acids. CDR3 nucleotide sequence: TGTGCCAGCAGCTGGACTAGGTGGGACAAAGAGACCCAGTACTTC. Translation: CASSWTRWDKETQYF.

The chain combines TRBV9 with TRBJ2-7, with 9 bases lining up with TRBD1. In germline, CDR1 is SGDLS, CDR2 YYNGEE. This CDR3 region has 15 residues. V was pared by 4 bases and J by 2 bases, with 7 bases of the junction left unmatched. For the CDR3, the DNA is TGTGCCAGCAGCCCCCAACAGGGGGCCCCCTACGAGCAGTACTTC. Translated: CASSPQQGAPYEQYF. The whole variable domain, remainder taken from reference TRBV9 and TRBJ2-7, is DSGVTQTPKHLITATGQRVTLRCSPRSGDLSVYWYQQSLDQGLQFLIQYYNGEERAKGNILERFSAQQFPDLHSELNLSSLELGDSALYFCASSPQQGAPYEQYFGPGTRLTVT.

J is TRBJ2-1 and V is TRBV11-2; 13 bases map to TRBD2. CDR3 size: 17 residues. With 7 bases clipped from V and 3 bases from J, the junction kept 9 bases outside the gene matches. CDR1 and CDR2 (germline): SGHAT, FQNNGV. Here the CDR3 DNA reads TGTGCCAGCACCTACCTGGGACTAGCGGGGAGCTACAATGAGCAGTTCTTC. Amino acids: CASTYLGLAGSYNEQFF.

The V gene is TRBV5-1, the J gene TRBJ1-1, with 9 bases that match TRBD1. The CDR3 runs 14 residues. After removal of 3 bases from V and 2 bases from J, the junction contained 2 bases not matched to a gene. Per the germline V gene, CDR1 is SGHRS and CDR2 is YFSETQ. CDR3 region: CASSWTGENTEAFF. The CDR3 nucleotides read TGCGCCAGCAGCTGGACAGGGGAAAACACTGAAGCTTTCTTT.

This clone was observed a handful of times. CDR3 nucleotide sequence: TGTGCCAGCACCCCGGGAGATTTGAATGAAAAACTGTTTTTT. Its translation: CASTPGDLNEKLFF. V gene TRBV5-6 combines with J gene TRBJ1-4; no reliable D call. The CDR3 extends over 14 amino acids. Between the trimmed V and J ends, which lost 6 bases and 5 bases, there was a span of 14 bases. CDR1 and CDR2 (germline): SGHDT, YYEEEE.

This chain links TRBV4-2 with TRBJ1-5; 8 nucleotides align to TRBD1. In germline, CDR1 is LGHNA, CDR2 YNFKEQ. With 4 bases clipped from V and 6 bases from J, the junction kept 5 bases outside the gene matches. This CDR3 is built from 14 residues. CDR3 in amino acids: CASSPRGRLQPQHF. DNA for the CDR3: TGTGCCAGCAGCCCCAGGGGGCGACTTCAGCCCCAGCATTTT.

The rearrangement uses TRBV7-2 and TRBJ2-5; D not resolved. V shed 0 bases and J shed 4 bases, with 6 bases lying between them. Germline lookup yields CDR1 SGHTA and CDR2 FQGNSA. This CDR3 contains 13 residues. The CDR3 sequence is CASSLAWRETQYF. CDR3 sequence (DNA): TGTGCCAGCAGCTTAGCGTGGAGAGAGACCCAGTACTTC.

The V call is TRBV27, the J call TRBJ2-7, with TRBD1 matching 8 bases. Unmatched junction bases numbered 9, after V lost 4 bases and J lost 4 bases. The CDR3 contains 15 residues. Germline V gene lookup returns CDR1 MNHEY and CDR2 SMNVEV (reference sequence). CDR3 DNA: TGTGCCAGCAGTTACACTCAGGGGGCAGTGTACGAGCAGTACTTC. Translation gives CASSYTQGAVYEQYF.

This clone was seen only once. J is TRBJ2-2 and V is TRBV19; 7 positions agree with TRBD1. The germline CDR1 and CDR2 sequences are LNHDA and SQIVND (reference sequence). The junction had 7 bases not matched to a gene; V was cut back by 4 bases and J by 2 bases. The CDR3 has 16 amino acids. Written as DNA, the CDR3 is TGTGCCAGTAGTAAGACAGGGTTGGAAAACACCGGGGAGCTGTTTTTT. It specifies CASSKTGLENTGELFF.

In this sample, this clone turned up once. The chain links TRBV5-4 to TRBJ2-5, with 7 nucleotides matching TRBD2. There are 15 residues in the CDR3. The germline gives CDR1 SGHNT, CDR2 YYREEE (reference sequence). V was pared by 4 bases and J by 4 bases, with 10 bases of the junction left unmatched. DNA for the CDR3: TGTGCCAGCAGCACGCGGACTAGTGGGGGAGAGACCCAGTACTTC. This encodes CASSTRTSGGETQYF.

The CDR3 coding sequence is TGCGCCAGCAGTGTGATAGCGGGGGGGAAGGAGACCCAGTACTTC. This sequence encodes CASSVIAGGKETQYF. V usage is TRBV10-2 and J usage is TRBJ2-5, with 11 bases lining up with TRBD2. Germline-derived CDR1 and CDR2 are WSHSY and SAAADI. CDR3 length equals 15 residues. The V and J ends lost 4 bases and 5 bases, in that order; junction bases with no gene match: 6.

This rearrangement joins TRBV6-6 to TRBJ2-5; 8 positions agree with TRBD2. Germline V gene sequence: CDR1 MNHNY, CDR2 SVGAGI (reference sequence). The CDR3 spans 12 residues. Losses at the gene ends were 2 bases for V and 9 bases for J; bases not matched to a gene: 2. The CDR3 nucleotides read TGTGCCAGCAGTTACGTCGGGAGGGCCCAGTACTTC. Translated: CASSYVGRAQYF.